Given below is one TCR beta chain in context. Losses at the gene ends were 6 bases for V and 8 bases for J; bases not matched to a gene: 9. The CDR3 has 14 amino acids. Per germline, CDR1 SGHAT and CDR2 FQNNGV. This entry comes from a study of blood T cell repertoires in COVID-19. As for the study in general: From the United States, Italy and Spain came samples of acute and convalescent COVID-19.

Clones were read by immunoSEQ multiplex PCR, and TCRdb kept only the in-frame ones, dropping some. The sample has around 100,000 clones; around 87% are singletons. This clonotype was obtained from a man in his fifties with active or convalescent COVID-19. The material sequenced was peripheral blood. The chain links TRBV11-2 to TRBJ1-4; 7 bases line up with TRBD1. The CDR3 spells CASSQSTGVEKLFF. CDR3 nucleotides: TGTGCCAGCAGTCAAAGCACAGGGGTGGAAAAACTGTTTTTT.